The present T cell receptor (beta chain) was sequenced within a study of prognosis after radiotherapy for stage I lung cancer (dated by TCRdb to about 2021). Describing the broader study: Roughly 20 stage I NSCLC patients were enrolled in Nanjing, China, between 2018 and 2019. Newly diagnosed primary stage I lung tumors were found in approximately 15 patients, while oligometastatic NSCLC after surgical resection of the primary tumor was found in several. The study profiled peripheral blood TCR beta repertoires from stage I NSCLC patients before and after stereotactic body radiotherapy and related them to distant failure. Concurrent therapy was not administered to any patient alongside SBRT. Ages in the cohort of more than 10 men and over 5 women ranged from about 50 to 85 years, with a median of 74. A total of around 40 blood samples from some 19 patients were sequenced, with one sample obtained before and one obtained after SBRT for each patient. After SBRT, distant metastases developed in about 20% of the 19 patients at a median of 7 months, while the remaining 15 patients had no significant progression. SBRT was given in 3 to 5 fractions with a biologically effective dose of at least 100 Gy, using image-guided IMRT or VMAT. All patients were considered medically inoperable, owing to comorbidities in about 13 and refusal of surgery in several. Roughly 12 patients had adenocarcinoma and seven had squamous cell carcinoma as the tumor histology.

Study-wide conclusions, independent of this receptor: TRBV and TRBJ usage frequencies reportedly differed by metastasis status, in two V genes at baseline and in under 10 V and two J genes after SBRT. Whether the expanded TCR clones were tumor-specific was not determined. After SBRT, the count of unique TCR clones dropped from a median of about 10,000 beforehand to nearly 7,000 afterward (Wilcoxon paired P=0.011). The small cohort and short follow-up limited the study, so independent validation of the findings is needed. No adjustment for multiple comparisons was applied to any of the reported P values. Post-SBRT Shannon entropy and its change from baseline were lower in patients who developed distant metastases; baseline Shannon entropy was not associated with metastases.

Regarding this clonotype: What antigen it recognizes has not been identified. Within one base of it there is no much larger clone, and no base qualities were kept.

From cysteine to phenylalanine, the CDR3 is 15 amino acids long. The sequence is cut down to CDR3 DNA, 45 bases in frame from base 1. V drops 3 bases and J drops 4 bases, leaving 12 bases in between. For CDR1 and CDR2, the germline V gene (reference sequence) lists LGHDT and YNNKEL. The TCR beta CDR3 region was amplified from genomic DNA by two rounds of multiplex PCR. The first PCR round used primers specific to each TRBV and TRBJ gene, with sequences filed in Chinese patent CN105087789A. The second PCR round used universal primers. The Roche High Pure PCR Template Preparation Kit was used to extract genomic DNA from frozen PBMCs. Paired-end sequencing with 151 bp reads was performed on the libraries using an Illumina HiSeq 3000. The published analysis was carried out like this. Raw reads lacking the multiplex PCR primer sequences were removed with CutAdapt. High-quality paired reads were merged into contigs with PEAR. By alignment to reference sequences, MiXCR assigned TRB V, D and J gene segments to each contig. To remove sequencing errors, CDR3 sequences were clustered according to base quality and sequence similarity. Shannon entropy normalized by the natural log of productive TCR sequence number was used as the measure of diversity. Clonality was computed as one minus the ratio of Shannon entropy to the natural log of the number of unique clonotypes. Using the Youden index from ROC curves, the researchers picked the repertoire-metric cut-offs for progression-free survival, and all analyses were carried out in R 3.5.3. The public reads were reprocessed in TCRdb via fastp at Q25 and MiXCR, keeping in-frame beta chains. Here each entry gathers all rows of one CDR3 protein and keeps the most common genes and DNA. The V and J calls and clone size are TCRdb's, not the authors'. This sample is represented by around 13,000 distinct CDR3 sequences; 43% of them were singletons. The ten largest clones represent roughly 41% of the sample.

All patients had node-negative disease on CT and PET/CT, and none had a history of other malignancies or had previously received chemotherapy or radiotherapy. At each of two time points, about 6 milliliters of peripheral venous blood were collected into EDTA tubes. Ficoll-Paque Plus density-gradient centrifugation was used to isolate PBMCs. Right after collection, samples were kept at -80 degrees C until analysis. The receptor comes from a donor over 45 with non-small cell lung cancer. The receptor chain draws on TRBV3-1 and TRBJ2-2; a confident D gene designation cannot be given. Sequenced material: PBMCs, taken before or after stereotactic body radiation therapy (not recorded which). Read as DNA, the sequence is TGTGCCAGCAGCCAGGGCTGGGGTATCACCGGGGAGCTGTTTTTT. Its coded protein is CASSQGWGITGELFF.